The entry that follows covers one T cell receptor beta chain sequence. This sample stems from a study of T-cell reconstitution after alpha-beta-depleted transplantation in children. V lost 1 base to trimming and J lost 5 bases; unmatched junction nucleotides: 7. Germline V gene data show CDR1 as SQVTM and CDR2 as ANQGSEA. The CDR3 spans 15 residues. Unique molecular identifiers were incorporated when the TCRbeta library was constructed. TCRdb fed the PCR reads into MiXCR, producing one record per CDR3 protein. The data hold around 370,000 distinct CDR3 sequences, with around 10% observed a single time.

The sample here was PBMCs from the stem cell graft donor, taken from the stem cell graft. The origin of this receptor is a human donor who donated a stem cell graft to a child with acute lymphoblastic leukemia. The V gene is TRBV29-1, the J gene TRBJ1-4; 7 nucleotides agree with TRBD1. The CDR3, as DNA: TGCAGCGTTGAAGTCGGGGGACAGTCCAATGAAAAACTGTTTTTT. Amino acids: CSVEVGGQSNEKLFF.